This note documents a single T cell receptor beta chain sequence. Its antigen specificity is not known. Nothing much larger sits one base from this clone, and base qualities are not available. Receptors were amplified or captured by the immunoSEQ multiplex PCR assay. Rearranged TCR beta chain sequences were amplified with the hsTCRB Kit following the manufacturer's protocol. An Illumina MiSeq was used to sequence the TCRB libraries. In the original analysis: The proprietary platform of the kit vendor was used for demultiplexing, trimming and gene mapping. TCRdb mirrors the immuneACCESS table, restricted to in-frame sequences. Some clones are absent from its copies; in checked studies, under half trace to an unresolved V gene, and the reason for the others is unknown. V, J and clone size derive from that table, while D and trimming were established from the DNA sequence. A total of 99,000 or so clones appear in this sample, 70% to 90% of them only once. The top ten constitute roughly 0.61% of the sample.

This specimen comes from a study of a mutant IDH1 vaccine in newly diagnosed glioma (dated by TCRdb to the early 2020s). Study-wide context: The approximately 30 treated patients were approximately 62% male and about 40% female, with a mean age of around 40 years. Before enrollment, most patients had been given radiochemotherapy with temozolomide as standard therapy, while the rest had received either radiotherapy alone or temozolomide alone. Peripheral blood samples were drawn at six visits, namely V03 (baseline), V05, V07, V10, V12 and V13. For exploratory analyses, longitudinal TCRB deep sequencing was carried out in 25 treated patients wherever samples were available. General study outcomes and caveats: The authors stated that sample limitations prevented analyses of patient blood samples from being reproduced. Immune responses induced by the vaccine were seen in approximately 93% of patients across multiple MHC alleles. PBMC samples for TCRB deep sequencing were selected based on availability. Pseudoprogression appeared unrelated to alterations in the top peripheral T cell clonotypes detected by TCRB sequencing.

Sequences SEHNR (CDR1) and FQNEAQ (CDR2) are obtained from the germline V gene (reference sequence). V and J are trimmed by 6 bases and 7 bases, and the gene matches miss 9 bases of the junction. Including cysteine and phenylalanine, the CDR3 has 15 amino acids. The read is trimmed to its CDR3 DNA, 45 bases read in frame from base 1. The time point label, read with the paper, signifies: baseline, week 1 (first vaccination visit). The treatment or condition label here, explained by the study, means: pre-vaccination baseline after standard-of-care therapy. The donors had newly diagnosed IDH1-mutant astrocytomas of WHO grade 3 or 4 that showed loss of nuclear ATRX. The samples were drawn from NOA16, a multicentre, single-arm, open-label phase I trial in Germany that tested a mutant IDH1 peptide vaccine in humans for the first time. Visit V03 blood draws served as the baseline sample for immunogenicity testing. The DNeasy Blood and Tissue Kit was used to extract genomic DNA from EDTA blood for TCRB sequencing.

Source: PBMCs, taken from a glioma patient treated with radiotherapy, temozolomide or both. Recombination connected TRBV7-9 to TRBJ2-1; 10 central nucleotides agree with TRBD2. The receptor's source is a woman aged 45-65 years with glioma. This receptor carries the CDR3 CASSFSGRSGNEQFF. In nucleotide form, the sequence is TGTGCCAGCAGTTTTAGCGGGAGGTCGGGGAATGAGCAGTTCTTC.